This T cell receptor beta chain emerged from a study of control samples from healthy donors and cancer patients. This CDR3 has 15 amino acids. Deletions cut 5 bases from V and 0 bases from J, with 11 bases between. Germline V gene lookup returns CDR1 SGHVS and CDR2 FNYEAQ. The data were produced by immunoSEQ multiplex PCR, yet TCRdb's version contains in-frame clones alone and is incomplete. Among about 170,000 clones listed, 91% were seen once. The rearrangement joins TRBV7-6 to TRBJ2-1, with D unresolved. The source of this sequence is a woman in her thirties or forties in good health. The sequencing input was blood. The CDR3 DNA follows: TGTGCCAGCAGCCGGACCCTCAGCTCCTACAATGAGCAGTTCTTC. The encoded protein is CASSRTLSSYNEQFF.